What follows describes a single TCR beta chain. Its antigen is unknown. Profiled with immunoSEQ multiplex PCR; TCRdb holds only in-frame clones, not every one. The sample shows 75,000 to 90,000 clones, approximately 91% of them seen only once. The sample originates from a study of graft-versus-host responses after intestinal transplantation. The specimen was unstimulated CD4+ T cells sorted from spleen or lymph node cells, collected before intestinal transplant. This TCR came from a human donor who received an intestinal transplant.

The CDR3: CASSGASGRYEQYF. CDR3 nucleotide sequence: TGTGCCAGCAGTGGGGCTAGCGGGCGCTACGAGCAGTACTTC. This sequence joins TRBV28 and TRBJ2-7, with 8 bases aligning to TRBD2. Germline CDR1 MDHEN, CDR2 SYDVKM. V was clipped by 5 bases and J by 3 bases; unmatched bases: 6. This CDR3 contains 14 residues.